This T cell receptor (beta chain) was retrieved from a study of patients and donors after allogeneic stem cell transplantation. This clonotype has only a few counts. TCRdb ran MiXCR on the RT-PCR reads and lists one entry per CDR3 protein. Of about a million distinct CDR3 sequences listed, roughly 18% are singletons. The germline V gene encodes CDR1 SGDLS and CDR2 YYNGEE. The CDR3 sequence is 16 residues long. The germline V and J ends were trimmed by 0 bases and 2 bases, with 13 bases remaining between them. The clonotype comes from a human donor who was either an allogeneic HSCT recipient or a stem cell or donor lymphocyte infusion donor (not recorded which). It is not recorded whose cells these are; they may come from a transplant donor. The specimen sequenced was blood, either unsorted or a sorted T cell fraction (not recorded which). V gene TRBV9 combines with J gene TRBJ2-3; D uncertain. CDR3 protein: CASSVGAGSSTDTQYF. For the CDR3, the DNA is TGTGCCAGCAGCGTAGGGGCAGGCTCCTCCACAGATACGCAGTATTTT.